A selection of T cell receptor beta chains follows, all from one sample in a study of OX40 agonist ivuxolimab in advanced cancers. The method was immunoSEQ multiplex PCR; TCRdb's version includes in-frame clones alone and lacks a portion of them. The sample contains about 59,000 clones, nearly 85% of which appear only once. The sequencing used CD4+ or CD8+ T cells sorted from blood, collected in a trial of the OX40 agonist ivuxolimab. All receptors derive from an adult with an advanced solid tumor such as melanoma, head and neck, liver or kidney cancer. The CDR3 runs from the conserved cysteine through the conserved F or W. A D gene is named only where the DNA matches it firmly. Size is omitted from some rows. Given values are once, few, many or a class for expanded clones.

D,J,V,size,CDR3,DNA
NA,TRBJ1-5,TRBV28,NA,CASSSQGQPQHF,TGTGCCAGCAGTTCACAGGGACAGCCCCAGCATTTT
NA,TRBJ2-7,TRBV6-1,NA,CASRVDLSYEQYF,TGTGCCAGCAGAGTCGACCTCTCCTACGAGCAGTACTTC
TRBD1,TRBJ1-1,TRBV19,NA,CASGGTGSSEAFF,TGTGCCAGTGGAGGGACAGGAAGTTCTGAAGCTTTCTTT
TRBD2,TRBJ2-3,TRBV6-5,NA,CASSRGLAGPSTQYF,TGTGCCAGCAGTAGGGGACTAGCGGGCCCTTCCACGCAGTATTTT
NA,TRBJ2-1,TRBV28,NA,CASSLYRDNEQFF,TGTGCCAGCAGTTTATATCGGGACAATGAGCAGTTCTTC
TRBD1,TRBJ1-5,TRBV19,NA,CASSVRQGRSNQPQHF,TGTGCCAGTAGTGTTAGACAGGGGAGGAGCAATCAGCCCCAGCATTTT
TRBD1,TRBJ2-5,TRBV10-2,NA,CASSESGTALETQYF,TGCGCCAGCAGTGAGTCGGGGACAGCCCTCGAAACCCAGTACTTC
NA,TRBJ1-4,TRBV28,NA,CASSFGGPIVATNEKLFF,TGTGCCAGCAGTTTTGGAGGGCCTATAGTAGCAACTAATGAAAAACTGTTTTTT
NA,TRBJ2-1,TRBV5-1,NA,CASSLGQMYNEQFF,TGCGCCAGCAGCTTGGGACAGATGTACAATGAGCAGTTCTTC
NA,TRBJ2-1,TRBV27,NA,CASSLYSGEQFF,TGTGCCAGCAGTTTATATAGCGGTGAGCAGTTCTTC
NA,TRBJ1-5,TRBV6-1,once,CASTQYSNQPQHF,TGTGCCAGCACCCAGTATAGCAATCAGCCCCAGCATTTT
NA,TRBJ2-7,TRBV6-4,NA,CASSPRAQRRAQYF,TGTGCCAGCAGTCCACGGGCCCAGCGCCGAGCGCAGTACTTC
NA,TRBJ1-6,TRBV5-1,NA,CASSLTTGNSPLHF,TGCGCCAGCAGCTTGACTACAGGGAATTCACCCCTCCACTTT
NA,TRBJ2-2,TRBV30,NA,CAWGRTGELFF,TGTGCCTGGGGCAGAACCGGGGAGCTGTTTTTT
TRBD2,TRBJ2-7,TRBV6-1,NA,CASSVAGGLNEQYF,TGTGCCAGCAGTGTTGCGGGAGGGCTCAACGAGCAGTACTTC
NA,TRBJ1-4,TRBV15,NA,CATSSGGRSNEKLFF,TGTGCCACCAGCAGCGGTGGCAGGAGTAATGAAAAACTGTTTTTT
NA,TRBJ1-1,TRBV7-9,NA,CASSLQGFDTEAFF,TGTGCCAGCAGCTTACAGGGTTTTGACACTGAAGCTTTCTTT
TRBD1,TRBJ2-7,TRBV27,NA,CASSVGTGENYEQYF,TGTGCCAGCAGTGTTGGGACAGGGGAAAACTACGAGCAGTACTTC
NA,TRBJ2-5,TRBV4-2,NA,CASSQVDGVQETQYF,TGTGCCAGCAGCCAAGTTGACGGGGTACAAGAGACCCAGTACTTC
NA,TRBJ1-5,TRBV19,NA,CASSDGGQGRKPQHF,TGTGCCAGTAGCGATGGAGGGCAGGGAAGGAAGCCCCAGCATTTT
TRBD1,TRBJ1-1,TRBV5-1,NA,CASSLARGRGTEAFF,TGCGCCAGCAGCTTGGCCAGGGGGCGAGGCACTGAAGCTTTCTTT
NA,TRBJ1-1,TRBV5-6,NA,CASRPREGGEAFF,TGTGCCAGCAGGCCCCGGGAGGGGGGAGAAGCTTTCTTT
NA,TRBJ2-3,TRBV5-6,NA,CASSQGWKDTQYF,TGTGCCAGCAGCCAAGGGTGGAAAGATACGCAGTATTTT
NA,TRBJ2-1,TRBV7-2,few,CASSLIGAHNEQFF,TGTGCCAGCAGCTTGATAGGGGCGCACAATGAGCAGTTCTTC
NA,TRBJ1-2,TRBV5-4,medium-sized,CATTQGTTNYGYTF,TGTGCGACGACACAGGGTACCACTAACTATGGCTACACCTTC
NA,TRBJ2-7,TRBV6-5,NA,CASSYGTAGDEQYF,TGTGCCAGCAGTTACGGGACTGCCGGGGACGAGCAGTACTTC
TRBD1,TRBJ2-7,TRBV5-4,NA,CASSSRDRETVEQYF,TGTGCCAGCAGCTCCCGGGACAGGGAAACTGTCGAGCAGTACTTC
TRBD2,TRBJ2-7,TRBV30,NA,CASGIAGGPSYEQYF,TGTGCCTCTGGCATAGCGGGAGGGCCTTCCTACGAGCAGTACTTC
TRBD2,TRBJ2-3,TRBV5-1,NA,CASSLAASGLPLADTQYF,TGCGCCAGCAGCTTGGCGGCTAGCGGGTTACCCTTGGCAGATACGCAGTATTTT
NA,TRBJ2-7,TRBV28,NA,CASRSGSYEQYF,TGTGCCAGCAGGTCAGGGAGCTACGAGCAGTACTTC
NA,TRBJ2-2,TRBV18,NA,CASSPRTVTGELFF,TGTGCCAGCTCACCACGGACAGTTACCGGGGAGCTGTTTTTT
NA,TRBJ1-4,TRBV5-1,NA,CASSYSGATTNEKLFF,TGCGCCAGCAGCTATAGTGGGGCCACAACTAATGAAAAACTGTTTTTT
NA,TRBJ1-1,TRBV5-1,few,CASSLAAADTEAFF,TGCGCCAGCAGCTTAGCGGCAGCGGACACTGAAGCTTTCTTT
NA,TRBJ2-3,TRBV7-2,NA,CASSLALGMGPDTQYF,TGTGCCAGCAGCTTAGCGCTAGGCATGGGGCCAGATACGCAGTATTTT
NA,TRBJ2-3,TRBV5-6,once,CASSSLRRQNTDTQYF,TGTGCCAGCAGCAGCCTCAGGAGACAAAACACAGATACGCAGTATTTT
TRBD2,TRBJ2-3,TRBV27,NA,CASSLSGGDTQYF,TGTGCCAGCAGTTTATCGGGGGGGGATACGCAGTATTTT
TRBD1,TRBJ2-7,TRBV28,NA,CASSWTGSYEQYF,TGTGCCAGCAGTTGGACAGGGAGTTACGAGCAGTACTTC
TRBD1,TRBJ2-5,TRBV5-4,NA,CASSSPGGDETQYF,TGTGCCAGCAGCTCCCCAGGGGGCGATGAGACCCAGTACTTC
NA,TRBJ2-7,TRBV28,NA,CASSLSTEWQQYF,TGTGCCAGCAGTCTATCGACAGAGTGGCAGCAGTACTTC
NA,TRBJ2-5,TRBV6-1,NA,CASSEWRNQETQYF,TGTGCCAGCAGTGAATGGAGGAACCAAGAGACCCAGTACTTC
NA,TRBJ1-5,TRBV2,NA,CASKRRGNQPQHF,TGTGCCAGCAAGAGGAGGGGGAATCAGCCCCAGCATTTT
NA,TRBJ1-1,TRBV5-6,NA,CASSLPPPVTEAFF,TGTGCCAGCAGCTTGCCCCCGCCGGTCACTGAAGCTTTCTTT
NA,TRBJ2-6,TRBV9,NA,CASSVSVSSGANVLTF,TGTGCCAGCAGCGTATCGGTCAGCTCTGGGGCCAACGTCCTGACTTTC
NA,TRBJ1-1,TRBV6-5,few,CASSLRTATEAFF,TGTGCCAGCAGTTTAAGGACAGCCACTGAAGCTTTCTTT
NA,TRBJ1-4,TRBV28,NA,CASCKTLRGEKLFF,TGTGCCAGCTGTAAGACCCTAAGAGGTGAAAAACTGTTTTTT
NA,TRBJ2-1,TRBV6-1,NA,CASSEAGWSSYNEQFF,TGTGCCAGCAGTGAAGCAGGCTGGAGCTCCTACAATGAGCAGTTCTTC
NA,TRBJ2-5,TRBV29-1,few,CSVGLTQETQYF,TGCAGCGTTGGCTTAACCCAAGAGACCCAGTACTTC
NA,TRBJ2-5,TRBV7-6,NA,CASSGETQYF,TGTGCCAGCAGCGGGGAGACCCAGTACTTC
TRBD1,TRBJ2-7,TRBV10-3,once,CAIRGQGDTYEQYF,TGTGCCATCAGGGGACAGGGCGATACCTACGAGCAGTACTTC
TRBD1,TRBJ2-3,TRBV5-1,NA,CASTPRTGNDGTDTQYF,TGCGCCAGCACCCCCCGGACAGGCAATGACGGCACAGATACGCAGTATTTT
NA,TRBJ1-2,TRBV20-1,NA,CSARTDGYTF,TGCAGTGCTAGGACGGATGGCTACACCTTC
NA,TRBJ1-5,TRBV6-1,NA,CASRSSGGGGQPQHF,TGTGCCAGCCGCAGTTCTGGGGGCGGGGGACAGCCCCAGCATTTT
TRBD2,TRBJ2-3,TRBV6-1,medium-sized,CASSMAGGMDTQYF,TGTGCCAGCAGTATGGCGGGAGGGATGGATACGCAGTATTTT